Each of the 8 T cell receptor beta chains below was sequenced from the same sample in a study of T cell clonotyping in hematopoietic cell transplantation. Using immunoSEQ multiplex PCR, the repertoire was profiled, and TCRdb retains in-frame clones only, with some absent. The data show around 26,000 clones, approximately 82% seen once. This sample's time point: recipient sample about 28 days before transplant, after cytoreduction. The sample was peripheral blood mononuclear cells, taken before stem cell transplant. These receptors were obtained from a man in his forties with acute myeloid leukemia. Some clones in this sample may be carry-over from other donors' samples.

The chain combines TRBV10-3 with TRBJ1-1, with TRBD1 matching over 10 bases. V lost 2 bases to trimming and J lost 0 bases; unmatched junction nucleotides: 6. The germline CDR1 and CDR2 sequences are ENHRY and SYGVKD. The CDR3 runs to 17 residues. CDR3 nucleotides: TGTGCCATCAGTGAGCCGGGACAGGGGATCATGAACACTGAAGCTTTCTTT. The encoded protein is CAISEPGQGIMNTEAFF.

The J gene is TRBJ1-5, the V gene TRBV19, with D possibly being TRBD1 (6 bases). The germline CDR1 and CDR2 sequences are LNHDA and SQIVND (reference sequence). CDR3 length: 15 amino acids. V was shortened by 1 base and J by 2 bases, with 9 bases between the two germline ends. The CDR3, as DNA: TGTGCCAGTAGTATAGGCAGGGGACGCAATCAGCCCCAGCATTTT. It encodes CASSIGRGRNQPQHF.

The CDR3 DNA is TGTGCCAGCAGCCCAAGCGGGGCCCAGGGTACGCAGTATTTT. It is translated as CASSPSGAQGTQYF. V and J are TRBV11-3 and TRBJ2-3; TRBD2 agrees at 7 bases. CDR3 length: 14 amino acids. Germline V CDR1 and CDR2: SGHNT, YENEEA. V shed 5 bases, J shed 8 bases, and the junction held 10 bases outside the gene matches.

This clone was recorded once. The chain uses TRBV10-3 and TRBJ1-6; maybe TRBD1 (5 bases). This CDR3 spans 15 amino acids. The germline CDR1 and CDR2 sequences are ENHRY and SYGVKD. Trimming stripped 6 bases from V and 9 bases from J, with 18 bases between. CDR3 sequence: CAIRGTSESGSPLHF. In DNA form, the CDR3 reads TGTGCCATCAGGGGGACCTCGGAAAGTGGTTCACCCCTCCACTTT.

The chain couples TRBV30 to TRBJ2-5; TRBD2 is a possible D gene (6 bases). The CDR3 consists of 14 residues. From germline, CDR1 is GTSNPN and CDR2 SVGIG (reference sequence). With 1 base removed from V and 1 base from J, the gap between germline ends came to 10 bases. CDR3 bases: TGTGCCTGGAGTGGGGGGGACTCCCAAGAGACCCAGTACTTC. Encoded protein: CAWSGGDSQETQYF. Supplemented by reference TRBV30 and TRBJ2-5, the full variable domain reads SQTIHQWPATLVQPVGSPLSLECTVEGTSNPNLYWYRQAAGRGLQLLFYSVGIGQISSEVPQNLSASRPQDRQFILSSKKLLLSDSGFYLCAWSGGDSQETQYFGPGTRLLVL.

V gene TRBV21-1 combines with J gene TRBJ1-1; the D segment call TRBD1 is taken from the table without a DNA check. TRBV21-1 is a recognized pseudogene. This CDR3 is 17 amino acids long. CDR3 region: CASSTILKTGGRTEAFF. In nucleotides, the CDR3 is TGTGCCAGCAGCACAATTTTAAAAACAGGGGGCCGGACTGAAGCTTTCTTT.

This clone appeared a few times. The chain joins TRBV4-2 to TRBJ1-5; TRBD1 matches at 8 bases. The germline CDR1 and CDR2 sequences are LGHNA and YNFKEQ. This CDR3 has 15 residues. V shed 0 bases and J 6 bases; nucleotides not matched to a gene: 4. The CDR3 nucleotides read TGTGCCAGCAGCCAAGACAGGGGGCATGGTCAGCCCCAGCATTTT. It codes for CASSQDRGHGQPQHF.

This clone was counted between two and nine times. The chain has TRBV5-5 and TRBJ1-2, with D hard to call. The length of the CDR3 is 14 residues. The V gene's germline CDR1 is SGHKS and CDR2 YYEKEE (reference sequence). Trimming stripped 2 bases from V and 4 bases from J, with 12 bases between. CDR3 loop: CASSLGGVGYGYTF. The CDR3, as DNA: TGTGCCAGCAGCTTAGGCGGAGTTGGCTATGGCTACACCTTC.